This TCR beta chain was documented in a study of T cell responses to AZD1222 COVID-19 vaccine. Study results and caveats: Spike as a whole was targeted by vaccine-associated CD4 TCRs, dominant at 160-218 and 743-854. Spike-specific TCR breadth and depth were elevated following two AZD1222 doses. White British donors predominated, females outnumbered males, and clonal diversity was possibly underestimated. Targets within unmutated variant regions were reportedly found for nearly half of spike-specific TCRs.

With regard to this clone: Antigen: not known.

TCRdb keeps only in-frame clones here, not all; method: immunoSEQ multiplex PCR. The table lists around 92,000 clones, about 91% of them singletons. The germline gives CDR1 MGHDK, CDR2 SYGVNS. The CDR3 loop spans 14 amino acids. Trimming removed 7 bases from V and 6 bases from J, with 16 bases in between. The V gene is TRBV25-1, the J gene TRBJ1-5; D unclear. The clonotype was recovered from an adult in good health. The specimen comprised peripheral blood, sampled on day 0 of AZD1222 vaccination. In nucleotides, the CDR3 is TGTGCCAGCACCGTACAGAATAGGACTCAGCCCCAGCATTTT. This sequence encodes CASTVQNRTQPQHF.